The sequence of this TCR beta chain was determined in a study of T-cell memory formation after mild COVID-19 (dated by TCRdb to 2020 to 2023). General notes on the study: TCR sequence clusters from the two donors were largely donor specific. The cohort was made up of two young adult volunteers, one female and one male, who were previously healthy. In a couple of donors, T-cell clones that expanded and contracted after mild COVID-19 were tracked by sequencing TCRalpha and TCRbeta repertoires over time. What the study reported, not specific to this receptor: Clones contracting from day 15 to 85 had balanced CD4/CD8 phenotypes, while a second wave expanding from day 15 to 37 was biased towards CD4+. Whether the second-wave clones peaking on day 37 were SARS-CoV-2 specific was not confirmed. The study included only a couple of mild cases, and larger cohorts that include severe cases with pre-infection samples were judged to be necessary. Contracting CD4+ clones turned up mainly in the CM and EM memory subsets, whereas EMRA was where CD8+ clones were enriched. Some responding clones were detected in pre-infection memory, suggesting pre-existing cross-reactive memory T cells joined the SARS-CoV-2 response.

With respect to this clonotype: Which antigen it targets is not known. No much larger clonotype is one base removed from it; base qualities were not supplied.

Sequenced on an Illumina NovaSeq 6000. TCRalpha and TCRbeta cDNA libraries were constructed by 5'RACE with constant-segment primers, with sample barcodes and unique molecular identifiers being introduced. Trizol reagent was used to extract RNA from every sample. Amplification of the libraries took two PCR steps, and the second step added a second sample barcode plus Illumina TruSeq adapters. Sequencing of libraries was performed on an Illumina NovaSeq with 2 x 150 bp paired-end reads. From the authors' description of their analysis: Reads were demultiplexed and collapsed into UMI-guided consensus sequences with migec v1.2.7. Using mixcr v2.1.11, UMI consensuses were aligned to TRA and TRB V and J templates and then assembled into clonotypes. A clonotype was counted as expanded or contracted only if both edgeR and NoisET called the change significant, with noise models trained on biological replicates. For edgeR calls, the cutoffs were a false discovery rate-adjusted p below 0.01 and a log2 fold-change threshold of 1. As an exploratory analysis of dynamics, max-normalized trajectories of the 1000 most abundant clonotypes were examined with PCA combined with hierarchical clustering. Separately sequenced CD4+ and CD8+ repertoires were used to assign a CD4 or CD8 phenotype to each responding clone. The public reads were run again by TCRdb, first through fastp at Q25 and then through MiXCR, and only productive beta chains were kept. Each record represents a unique CDR3 protein, reported with the most common genes and DNA among its rows. TCRdb, rather than the study authors, made the V and J calls. The sample table lists about 270,000 distinct CDR3 sequences, 18% of them with a count of one. The top ten constitute around 23% of the sample.

CDR1 LGHNA and CDR2 YNFKEQ are derived from the germline V gene. The CDR3 measures 16 amino acids from cysteine to phenylalanine. Just the 48-base CDR3 DNA is kept, in frame starting at base 1. Trimming costs V 0 bases and J 0 bases, and their ends lie 9 bases apart. PBMCs were isolated by Ficoll-Paque density gradient centrifugation. The sequence was collected from a man aged 18 to 30 who had mild COVID-19 (a few samples of this study predate the infection). The sample titles of this study are shuffled in the database, so cell type and time point are left out; the donor was told from shared clones. Sequencing used PBMCs or a T cell subset sorted from them (not recorded which). The V gene is TRBV4-2 and the J gene is TRBJ1-3; no confident D gene assignment can be made. The CDR3: CASSQDRRSSGNTIYF. In nucleotide form, the sequence is TGTGCCAGCAGCCAAGACCGACGGAGCTCTGGAAACACCATATATTTT.